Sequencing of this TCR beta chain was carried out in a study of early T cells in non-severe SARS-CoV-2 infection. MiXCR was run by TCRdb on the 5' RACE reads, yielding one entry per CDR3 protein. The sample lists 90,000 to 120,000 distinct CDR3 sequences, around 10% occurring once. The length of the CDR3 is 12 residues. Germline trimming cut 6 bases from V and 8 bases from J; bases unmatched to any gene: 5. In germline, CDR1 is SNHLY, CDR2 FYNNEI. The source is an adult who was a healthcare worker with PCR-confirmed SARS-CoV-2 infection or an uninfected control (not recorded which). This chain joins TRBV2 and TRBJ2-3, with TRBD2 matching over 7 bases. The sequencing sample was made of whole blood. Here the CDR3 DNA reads TGTGCCAGCAGCGGGGAGGGATTTACGCAGTATTTT. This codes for CASSGEGFTQYF.